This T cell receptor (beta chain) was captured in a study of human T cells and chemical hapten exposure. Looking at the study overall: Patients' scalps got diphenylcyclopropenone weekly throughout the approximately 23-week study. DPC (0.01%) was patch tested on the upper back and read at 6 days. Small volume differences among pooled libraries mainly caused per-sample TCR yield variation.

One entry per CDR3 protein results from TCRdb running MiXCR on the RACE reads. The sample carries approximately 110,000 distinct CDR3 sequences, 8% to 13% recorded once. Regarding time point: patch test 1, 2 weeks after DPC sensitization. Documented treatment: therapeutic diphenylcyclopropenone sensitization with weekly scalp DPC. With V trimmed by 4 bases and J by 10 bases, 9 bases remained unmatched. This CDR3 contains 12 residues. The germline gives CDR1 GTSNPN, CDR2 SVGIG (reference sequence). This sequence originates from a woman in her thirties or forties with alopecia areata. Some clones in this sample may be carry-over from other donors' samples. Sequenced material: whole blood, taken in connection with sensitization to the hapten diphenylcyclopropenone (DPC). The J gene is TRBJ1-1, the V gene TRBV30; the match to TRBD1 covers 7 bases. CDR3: CAWNLLQGIAFF. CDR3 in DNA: TGTGCCTGGAACCTTCTACAGGGGATAGCTTTCTTT.